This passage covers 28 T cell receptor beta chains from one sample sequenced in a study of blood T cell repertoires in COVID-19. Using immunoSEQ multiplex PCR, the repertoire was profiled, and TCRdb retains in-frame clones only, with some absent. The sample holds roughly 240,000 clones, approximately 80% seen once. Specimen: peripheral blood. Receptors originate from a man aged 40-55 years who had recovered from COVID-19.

This CDR3 is CSVGLAGESYNEQFF. In DNA, the CDR3 is TGCAGCGTGGGTTTAGCGGGAGAGTCCTACAATGAGCAGTTCTTC. This chain uses TRBV29-1 with TRBJ2-1; 9 nucleotides agree with TRBD2. Trimming at V came to 6 bases and at J to 1 base, leaving 7 bases not matched to a gene. The CDR3 covers 15 residues. CDR1 and CDR2 from the germline V gene are SQVTM and ANQGSEA.

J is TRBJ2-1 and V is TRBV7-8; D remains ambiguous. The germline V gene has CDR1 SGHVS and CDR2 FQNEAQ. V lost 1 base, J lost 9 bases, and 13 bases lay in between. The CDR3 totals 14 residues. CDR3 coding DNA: TGTGCCAGCAGCTTAGACCTCTGGGCCGGTGAGCAGTTCTTC. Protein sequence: CASSLDLWAGEQFF.

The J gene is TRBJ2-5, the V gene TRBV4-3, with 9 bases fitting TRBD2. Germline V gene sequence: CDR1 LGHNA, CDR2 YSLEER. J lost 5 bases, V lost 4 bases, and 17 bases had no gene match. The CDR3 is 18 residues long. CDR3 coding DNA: TGCGCCAGCAGCCCGTTTTTGTTCTCGCGGGAGGGTGGCGAGACCCAGTACTTC. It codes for CASSPFLFSREGGETQYF.

The DNA for the CDR3 is TGTGCCAGCAGTTTGGACAGTTACACTGAAGCTTTCTTT. Its protein product is CASSLDSYTEAFF. This chain joins TRBV28 and TRBJ1-1; D may be TRBD1 (6 bases). V shed 3 bases and J shed 3 bases, with 8 bases lying between them. This CDR3 has 13 residues. CDR1 and CDR2 from the germline V gene are MDHEN and SYDVKM.

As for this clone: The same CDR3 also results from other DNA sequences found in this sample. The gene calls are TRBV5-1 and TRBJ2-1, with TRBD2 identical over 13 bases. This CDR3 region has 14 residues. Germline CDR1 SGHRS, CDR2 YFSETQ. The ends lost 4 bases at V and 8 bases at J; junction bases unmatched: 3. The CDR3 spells CASSPGTSGDEQFF. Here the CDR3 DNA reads TGCGCCAGCAGCCCGGGGACTAGCGGGGATGAGCAGTTCTTC.

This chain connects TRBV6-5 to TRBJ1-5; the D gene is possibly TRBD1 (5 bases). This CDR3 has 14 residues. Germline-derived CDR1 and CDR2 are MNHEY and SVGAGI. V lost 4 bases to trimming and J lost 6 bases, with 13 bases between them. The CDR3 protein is CASSSNGGGQPQHF. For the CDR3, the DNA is TGTGCCAGCAGTTCTAATGGGGGAGGTCAGCCCCAGCATTTT.

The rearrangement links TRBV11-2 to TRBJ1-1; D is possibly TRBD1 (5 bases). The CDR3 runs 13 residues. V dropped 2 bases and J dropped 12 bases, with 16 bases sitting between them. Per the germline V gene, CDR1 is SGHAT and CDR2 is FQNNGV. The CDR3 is CASSLTQGGSTFF. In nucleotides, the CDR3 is TGTGCCAGCAGCTTAACCCAGGGAGGTTCAACTTTCTTT.

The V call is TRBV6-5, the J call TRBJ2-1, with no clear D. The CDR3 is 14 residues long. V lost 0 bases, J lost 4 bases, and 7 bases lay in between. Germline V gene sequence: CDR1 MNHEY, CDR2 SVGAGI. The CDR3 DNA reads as TGTGCCAGCAGTTACTCCCCCACTTACAATGAGCAGTTCTTC. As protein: CASSYSPTYNEQFF.

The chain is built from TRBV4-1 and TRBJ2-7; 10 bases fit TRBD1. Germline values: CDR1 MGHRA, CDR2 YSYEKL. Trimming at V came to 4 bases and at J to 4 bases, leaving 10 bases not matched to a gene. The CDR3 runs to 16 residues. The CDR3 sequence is CASSPSPTGGRYEQYF. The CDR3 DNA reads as TGCGCCAGCAGCCCTAGCCCGACAGGGGGCAGATACGAGCAGTACTTC.

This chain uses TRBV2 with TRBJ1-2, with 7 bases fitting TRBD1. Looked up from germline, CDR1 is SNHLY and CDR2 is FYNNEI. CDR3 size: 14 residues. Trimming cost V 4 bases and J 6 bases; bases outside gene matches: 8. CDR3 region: CASSGAQGWDGYTF. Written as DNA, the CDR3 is TGTGCCAGCAGTGGGGCACAGGGGTGGGATGGCTACACCTTC.

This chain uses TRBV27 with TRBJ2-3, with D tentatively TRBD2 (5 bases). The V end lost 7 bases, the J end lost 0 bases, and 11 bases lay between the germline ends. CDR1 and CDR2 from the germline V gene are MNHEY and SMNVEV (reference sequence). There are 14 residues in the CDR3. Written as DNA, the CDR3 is TGTGCCAGCAAACGACTAACTAGCACAGATACGCAGTATTTT. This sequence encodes CASKRLTSTDTQYF.

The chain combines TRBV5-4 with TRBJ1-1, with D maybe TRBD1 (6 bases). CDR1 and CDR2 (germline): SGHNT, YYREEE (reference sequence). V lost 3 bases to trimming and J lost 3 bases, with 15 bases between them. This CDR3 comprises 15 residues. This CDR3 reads CASSSGAGADTEAFF. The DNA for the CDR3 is TGTGCCAGCAGCTCAGGGGCGGGGGCGGACACTGAAGCTTTCTTT.

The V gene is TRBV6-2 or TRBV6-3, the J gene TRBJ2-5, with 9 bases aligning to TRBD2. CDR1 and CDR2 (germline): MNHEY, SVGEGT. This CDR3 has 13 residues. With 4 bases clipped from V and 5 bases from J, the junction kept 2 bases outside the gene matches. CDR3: CASSWTSEETQYF. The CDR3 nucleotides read TGTGCCAGCAGTTGGACTAGCGAGGAGACCCAGTACTTC.

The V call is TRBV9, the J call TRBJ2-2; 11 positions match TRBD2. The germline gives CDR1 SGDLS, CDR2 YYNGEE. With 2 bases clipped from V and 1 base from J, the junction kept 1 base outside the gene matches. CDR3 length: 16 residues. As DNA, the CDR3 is TGTGCCAGCAGCGTGGGACTAGCGGTGAACACCGGGGAGCTGTTTTTT. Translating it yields CASSVGLAVNTGELFF.

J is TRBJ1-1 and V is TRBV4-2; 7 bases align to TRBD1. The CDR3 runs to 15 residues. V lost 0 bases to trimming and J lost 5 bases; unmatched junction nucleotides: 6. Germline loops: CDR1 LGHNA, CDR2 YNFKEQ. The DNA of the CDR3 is TGTGCCAGCAGCCAAGACGACAGGGTCGGGACTGAAGCTTTCTTT. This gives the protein CASSQDDRVGTEAFF.

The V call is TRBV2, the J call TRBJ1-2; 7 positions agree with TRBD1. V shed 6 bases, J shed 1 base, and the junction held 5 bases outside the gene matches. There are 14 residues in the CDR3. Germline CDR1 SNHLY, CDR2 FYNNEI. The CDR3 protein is CASRGDSFNYGYTF. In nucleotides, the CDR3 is TGTGCCAGCAGAGGGGACAGCTTTAACTATGGCTACACCTTC.

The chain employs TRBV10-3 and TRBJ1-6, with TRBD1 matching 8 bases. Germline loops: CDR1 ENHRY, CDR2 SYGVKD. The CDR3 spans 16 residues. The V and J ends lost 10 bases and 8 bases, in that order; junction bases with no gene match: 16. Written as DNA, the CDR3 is TGTGCCACGAAAGGGGCTGACAGGGGATACGATTCACCCCTCCACTTT. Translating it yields CATKGADRGYDSPLHF.

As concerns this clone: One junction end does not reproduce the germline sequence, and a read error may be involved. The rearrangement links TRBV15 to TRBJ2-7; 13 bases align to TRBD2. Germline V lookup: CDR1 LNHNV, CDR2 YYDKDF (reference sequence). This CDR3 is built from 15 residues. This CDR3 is CATSTSGRASYEQYF. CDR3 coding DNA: TGTGCCACAAGCACTAGCGGGAGGGCCTCCTACGAGCAGTACTTC.

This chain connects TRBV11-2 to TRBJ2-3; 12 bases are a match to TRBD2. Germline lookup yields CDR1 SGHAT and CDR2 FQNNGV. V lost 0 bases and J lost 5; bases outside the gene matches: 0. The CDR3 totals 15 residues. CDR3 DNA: TGTGCCAGCAGCTTAGAGGGACTAGCGGGAGATACGCAGTATTTT. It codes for CASSLEGLAGDTQYF. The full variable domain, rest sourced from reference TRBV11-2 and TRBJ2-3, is EAGVAQSPRYKIIEKRQSVAFWCNPISGHATLYWYQQILGQGPKLLIQFQNNGVVDDSQLPKDRFSAERLKGVDSTLKIQPAKLEDSAVYLCASSLEGLAGDTQYFGPGTRLTVL.

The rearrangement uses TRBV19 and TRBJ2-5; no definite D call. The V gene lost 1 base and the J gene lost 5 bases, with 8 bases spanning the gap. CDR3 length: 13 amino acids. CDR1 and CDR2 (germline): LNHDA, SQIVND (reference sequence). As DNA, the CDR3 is TGTGCCAGTAGTATAGGGAGATTGGAGACCCAGTACTTC. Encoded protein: CASSIGRLETQYF.

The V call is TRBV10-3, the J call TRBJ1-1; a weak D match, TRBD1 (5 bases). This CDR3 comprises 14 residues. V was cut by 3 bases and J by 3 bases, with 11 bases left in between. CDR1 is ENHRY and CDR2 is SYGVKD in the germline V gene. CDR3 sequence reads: CAISESAGDTEAFF. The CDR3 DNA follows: TGTGCCATCAGTGAATCGGCGGGGGACACTGAAGCTTTCTTT.

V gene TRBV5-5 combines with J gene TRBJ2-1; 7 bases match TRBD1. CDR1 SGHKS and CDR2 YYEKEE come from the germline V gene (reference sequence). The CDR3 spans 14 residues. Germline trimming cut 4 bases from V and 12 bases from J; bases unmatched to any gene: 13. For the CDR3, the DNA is TGTGCCAGCAGCGTGGGGGACAGTCCACTTGGGCAGTTCTTC. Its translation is CASSVGDSPLGQFF. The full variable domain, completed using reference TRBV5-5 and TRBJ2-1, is DAGVTQSPTHLIKTRGQQVTLRCSPISGHKSVSWYQQVLGQGPQFIFQYYEKEERGRGNFPDRFSARQFPNYSSELNVNALLLGDSALYLCASSVGDSPLGQFFGPGTRLTVL.

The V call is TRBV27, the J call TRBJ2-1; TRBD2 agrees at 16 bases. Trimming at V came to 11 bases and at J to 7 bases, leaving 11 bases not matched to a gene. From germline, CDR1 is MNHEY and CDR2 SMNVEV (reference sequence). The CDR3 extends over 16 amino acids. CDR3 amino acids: CAAGLAGGPPINEQFF. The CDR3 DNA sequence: TGTGCCGCGGGACTAGCGGGAGGGCCACCGATTAATGAGCAGTTCTTC.

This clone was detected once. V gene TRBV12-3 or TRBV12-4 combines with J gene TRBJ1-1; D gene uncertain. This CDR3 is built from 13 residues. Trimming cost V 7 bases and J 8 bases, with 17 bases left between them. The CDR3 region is CASNLAPTDEAFF. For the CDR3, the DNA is TGTGCCAGCAACCTCGCGCCGACTGACGAAGCTTTCTTT.

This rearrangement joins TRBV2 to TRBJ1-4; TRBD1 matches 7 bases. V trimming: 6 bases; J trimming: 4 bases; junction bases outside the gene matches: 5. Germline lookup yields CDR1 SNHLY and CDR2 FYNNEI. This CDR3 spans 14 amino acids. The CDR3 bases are TGTGCCAGCAGAGGAGACAGGGTTAATGAAAAACTGTTTTTT. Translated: CASRGDRVNEKLFF. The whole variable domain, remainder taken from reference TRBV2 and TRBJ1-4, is EPEVTQTPSHQVTQMGQEVILRCVPISNHLYFYWYRQILGQKVEFLVSFYNNEISEKSEIFDDQFSVERPDGSNFTLKIRSTKLEDSAMYFCASRGDRVNEKLFFGSGTQLSVL.

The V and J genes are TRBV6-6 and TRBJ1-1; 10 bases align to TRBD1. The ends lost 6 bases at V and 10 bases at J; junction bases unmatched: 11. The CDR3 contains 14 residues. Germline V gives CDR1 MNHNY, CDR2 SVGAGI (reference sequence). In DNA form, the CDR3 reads TGTGCCAGCAGCCAAGGGAACCGACAGGGGGCAGCTTTCTTT. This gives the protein CASSQGNRQGAAFF.

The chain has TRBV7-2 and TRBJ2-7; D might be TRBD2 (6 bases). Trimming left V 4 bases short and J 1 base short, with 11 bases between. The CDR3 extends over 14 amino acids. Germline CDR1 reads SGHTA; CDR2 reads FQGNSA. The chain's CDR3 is CASSSGLGSYEQYF. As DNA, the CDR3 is TGTGCCAGCAGCTCGGGACTCGGGTCCTACGAGCAGTACTTC.

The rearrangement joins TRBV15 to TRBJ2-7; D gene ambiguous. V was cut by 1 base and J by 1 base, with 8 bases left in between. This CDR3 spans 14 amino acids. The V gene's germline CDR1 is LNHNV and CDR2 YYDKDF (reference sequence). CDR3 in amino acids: CATSRVGSSYEQYF. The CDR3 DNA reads TGTGCCACCAGCAGAGTGGGCAGTTCCTACGAGCAGTACTTC.